This is a list of T cell receptor beta chains from one sample in a study of CD8+ T cells in alopecia areata. Measured with immunoSEQ multiplex PCR; TCRdb has only the in-frame clones, and not every one. The data show a few hundred thousand clones, 35% to 40% seen once. Sequenced here: CD4+ T cells sorted from blood, sampled between weeks 30 and 35, from a patient treated with tofacitinib. These receptors all stem from a human donor with alopecia areata. Both conserved end residues are part of each CDR3.

j_gene: TRBJ1-1; v_gene: TRBV7-6; CDR3aa: CASSRGPQMNTEAFF
j_gene: TRBJ2-7; v_gene: TRBV14; CDR3aa: CASSQDTSNEQYF
j_gene: TRBJ1-1; v_gene: TRBV29-1; CDR3aa: CSVETSGGTEAFF
j_gene: TRBJ2-3; v_gene: TRBV30; CDR3aa: CAWGDGSDTQYF
j_gene: TRBJ2-7; v_gene: TRBV6-5; CDR3aa: CASSSARVFNEQYF
j_gene: TRBJ2-6; v_gene: TRBV18; CDR3aa: CASSPKSSGANVLTF
j_gene: TRBJ2-1; v_gene: TRBV7-2; CDR3aa: CASSLLNEQFF
j_gene: TRBJ1-2; v_gene: TRBV30; CDR3aa: CAWSDISPRDFFYGYTF
j_gene: TRBJ2-1; v_gene: TRBV18; CDR3aa: CASSAWDVSEQFF
j_gene: TRBJ2-5; v_gene: TRBV2; CDR3aa: CASSEQQETQYF
j_gene: TRBJ2-1; v_gene: TRBV30; CDR3aa: CASGMGSSYNEQFF
j_gene: TRBJ1-2; v_gene: TRBV29-1; CDR3aa: CSVGQGTYGYTF
j_gene: TRBJ1-4; v_gene: TRBV2; CDR3aa: CASSWDRGIFF
j_gene: TRBJ1-1; v_gene: TRBV5-1; CDR3aa: CASSLVPRGVNTEAFF
j_gene: TRBJ1-2; v_gene: TRBV7-9; CDR3aa: CASSLEVTHATYGYTF
j_gene: TRBJ2-7; v_gene: TRBV28; CDR3aa: CASLPSGTDLTYEQYF
j_gene: TRBJ2-1; v_gene: TRBV6-1; CDR3aa: CASSTDWDSEQFF
j_gene: TRBJ2-7; v_gene: TRBV28; CDR3aa: CASSLTQGAADEQYF
j_gene: TRBJ1-4; v_gene: TRBV25-1; CDR3aa: CASSEVGQGLRKLFF
j_gene: TRBJ1-2; v_gene: TRBV9; CDR3aa: CASSASRVYGYTF
j_gene: TRBJ2-1; v_gene: TRBV10-3; CDR3aa: CAISDLHNEQFF
j_gene: TRBJ2-4; v_gene: TRBV4-1; CDR3aa: CASSQDGWAGAKNIQYF
j_gene: TRBJ1-4; v_gene: TRBV27; CDR3aa: CASRSRTDFNEKLFF
j_gene: TRBJ2-3; v_gene: TRBV30; CDR3aa: CAWTALWREGPSTDTQYF
j_gene: TRBJ1-2; v_gene: TRBV6-1; CDR3aa: CASSEAIAGTGYGYTF
j_gene: TRBJ2-3; v_gene: TRBV11-2; CDR3aa: CASSLRGKTDTQYF
j_gene: TRBJ2-7; v_gene: TRBV7-9; CDR3aa: CASSSTGFDEQYF
j_gene: TRBJ1-1; v_gene: TRBV6-1; CDR3aa: CASSGPTEAFF
j_gene: TRBJ2-2; v_gene: TRBV14; CDR3aa: CASSQATGTQNTGELFF
j_gene: TRBJ1-1; v_gene: TRBV6-5; CDR3aa: CASSYSGRGLNTEAFF
j_gene: TRBJ1-1; v_gene: TRBV5-1; CDR3aa: CASSRQGSEAFF
j_gene: TRBJ1-5; v_gene: TRBV30; CDR3aa: CAWSKRDQPQHF
j_gene: .; v_gene: TRBV2; CDR3aa: CASSYDYEQYF
j_gene: TRBJ1-1; v_gene: TRBV4-1; CDR3aa: CASSQGQGNTEAFF
j_gene: TRBJ2-3; v_gene: TRBV20-1; CDR3aa: CSAQAPDTQYF
j_gene: TRBJ1-6; v_gene: TRBV2; CDR3aa: CASSRDRYNSPLHF
j_gene: TRBJ2-3; v_gene: TRBV25-1; CDR3aa: CASSESVTDTQYF
j_gene: TRBJ1-2; v_gene: TRBV6-6; CDR3aa: CASSLRQGADYGYTF
j_gene: TRBJ2-1; v_gene: TRBV30; CDR3aa: CAWKGANFEYNEQFF
j_gene: TRBJ2-1; v_gene: TRBV5-1; CDR3aa: CASSLLSDSYNEQFF
j_gene: TRBJ2-2; v_gene: TRBV6-1; CDR3aa: CASSARTARTLNTGELFF
j_gene: TRBJ2-3; v_gene: TRBV9; CDR3aa: CASSVGGTDTQYF
j_gene: TRBJ2-5; v_gene: TRBV29-1; CDR3aa: CSVQGLADLKETQYF
j_gene: TRBJ2-7; v_gene: TRBV6-1; CDR3aa: CASTQDGIYEQYF
j_gene: TRBJ1-5; v_gene: TRBV6-5; CDR3aa: CASRPRRESNQPQHF
j_gene: TRBJ1-3; v_gene: TRBV5-8; CDR3aa: CASSTWDARAGNTIYF
j_gene: TRBJ1-1; v_gene: TRBV30; CDR3aa: CAWSVQSATEAFF
j_gene: TRBJ2-1; v_gene: TRBV30; CDR3aa: CAWRPGLGSYNEQFF
j_gene: TRBJ2-7; v_gene: TRBV6-5; CDR3aa: CASWRAGDYEQYF
j_gene: TRBJ1-2; v_gene: TRBV7-9; CDR3aa: CASSSPRAGAPDGYTF
j_gene: TRBJ2-7; v_gene: TRBV12-2; CDR3aa: CASRLGRWDRRSYEQYF
j_gene: TRBJ2-2; v_gene: TRBV29-1; CDR3aa: CSAVWQSTGELFF
j_gene: TRBJ2-7; v_gene: TRBV14; CDR3aa: CASRQKGQLVSYEQYF
j_gene: TRBJ2-3; v_gene: TRBV29-1; CDR3aa: CSVEVLQLDTQYF